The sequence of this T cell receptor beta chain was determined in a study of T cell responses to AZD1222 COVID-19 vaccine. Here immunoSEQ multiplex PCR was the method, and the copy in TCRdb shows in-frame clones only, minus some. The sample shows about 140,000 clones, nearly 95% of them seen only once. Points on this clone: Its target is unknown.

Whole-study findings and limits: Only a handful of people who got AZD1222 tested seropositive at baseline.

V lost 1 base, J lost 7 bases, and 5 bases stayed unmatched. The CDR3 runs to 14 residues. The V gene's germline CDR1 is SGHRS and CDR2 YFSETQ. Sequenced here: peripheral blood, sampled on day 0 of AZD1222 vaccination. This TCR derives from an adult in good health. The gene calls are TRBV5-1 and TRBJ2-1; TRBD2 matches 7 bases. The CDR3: CASSLRTRENEQFF. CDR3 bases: TGCGCCAGCAGCTTGAGGACTAGGGAGAATGAGCAGTTCTTC.